What follows are 9 T cell receptor beta chains derived from one specimen sequenced in a study of OX40 agonist ivuxolimab in advanced cancers. Clones were read by immunoSEQ multiplex PCR, and TCRdb kept only the in-frame ones, dropping some. The table has approximately 13,000 clones, around 69% seen once. The sequenced sample was CD4+ or CD8+ T cells sorted from blood, obtained in a trial of the OX40 agonist ivuxolimab. The receptor source for this set is an adult with an advanced solid tumor such as melanoma, head and neck, liver or kidney cancer.

Only a few counts were recorded for this clone. CDR3 nucleotide sequence: TGTGCCAGCAGTCTAGGGGAGCCCACAGATACGCAGTATTTT. Amino acids: CASSLGEPTDTQYF. This chain connects TRBV6-4 to TRBJ2-3; tentatively, D is TRBD1 or TRBD2 (5 bases each). Deletions cut 5 bases from V and 2 bases from J, with 11 bases between. The CDR3 contains 14 residues. Germline-derived CDR1 and CDR2 are MRHNA and SNTAGT.

Concerning this clone: The same CDR3 arises from other DNA sequences in this sample as well. The chain is built from TRBV30 and TRBJ2-7; the D gene is possibly TRBD1 (5 bases). Germline CDR1 GTSNPN, CDR2 SVGIG (reference sequence). V lost 0 bases and J lost 3, with 9 bases in between. There are 13 residues in the CDR3. The CDR3 reads CAWSVIRGYEQYF. The CDR3 nucleotides read TGTGCCTGGAGTGTAATAAGGGGCTACGAGCAGTACTTC.

This clone counts as medium-sized. The chain joins TRBV30 to TRBJ1-1, with a weak D call TRBD1 (5 bases). Germline CDR1 reads GTSNPN; CDR2 reads SVGIG (reference sequence). Trimming pared 3 bases from V and 3 bases from J, leaving 11 bases between. CDR3 length: 13 amino acids. DNA of the CDR3: TGTGCCTGGAGCCAGGGCTACTACACTGAAGCTTTCTTT. Translation: CAWSQGYYTEAFF.

V gene TRBV6-1 combines with J gene TRBJ1-1; 7 bases match TRBD1. There are 13 residues in the CDR3. CDR1 and CDR2 from the germline V gene are MNHNS and SASEGT. J was trimmed by 4 bases and V by 5 bases; bases with no gene match: 4. The CDR3 DNA sequence: TGTGCCAGCAGTAAACAGGGGACCACTGAAGCTTTCTTT. Translated: CASSKQGTTEAFF.

Written as DNA, the CDR3 is TGTGCCAGCAGCACCAAAAGCGGACTAGCGGGAGCCCCAGAGACCCAGTACTTC. Translating it yields CASSTKSGLAGAPETQYF. The chain links TRBV2 to TRBJ2-5, with 13 positions matching TRBD2. Unmatched junction bases numbered 14, after V lost 6 bases and J lost 4 bases. The CDR3 length is 18 residues. Germline CDR1 is SNHLY and CDR2 is FYNNEI.

The J gene is TRBJ2-1, the V gene TRBV6-1; D remains unclear. Germline CDR1 MNHNS, CDR2 SASEGT. CDR3 length: 11 residues. V gave up 3 bases and J gave up 8 bases, with 5 bases separating them. The CDR3 nucleotides read TGTGCCAGCAGTGAGCTAGATGAGCAGTTCTTC. This encodes CASSELDEQFF.

The chain employs TRBV7-2 and TRBJ2-1; D may be TRBD1 (6 bases). The ends were cut back, 5 bases at V and 8 bases at J, with 16 bases in the middle. The CDR3 covers 14 residues. The germline gives CDR1 SGHTA, CDR2 FQGNSA. Here the CDR3 reads CASSQAPTGHEQFF. The CDR3 DNA reads as TGTGCCAGCAGCCAGGCCCCCACAGGGCATGAGCAGTTCTTC.

V and J are TRBV4-1 and TRBJ2-1; perhaps TRBD1 as D (6 bases). This CDR3 is 12 amino acids long. V lost 4 bases to trimming and J lost 6 bases, with 7 bases between them. Germline V gene sequence: CDR1 MGHRA, CDR2 YSYEKL. CDR3 nucleotide sequence: TGCGCCAGCAGCCCGACAGGCAATGAGCAGTTCTTC. Translating gives CASSPTGNEQFF.

The chain has TRBV29-1 and TRBJ2-7; no definite D call. Germline-derived CDR1 and CDR2 are SQVTM and ANQGSEA. This CDR3 is 13 amino acids long. The germline V and J ends were trimmed by 0 bases and 0 bases, with 6 bases remaining between them. The CDR3 coding sequence is TGCAGCGTTGAAGATCAGAGCTCCTACGAGCAGTACTTC. Amino acid sequence: CSVEDQSSYEQYF.